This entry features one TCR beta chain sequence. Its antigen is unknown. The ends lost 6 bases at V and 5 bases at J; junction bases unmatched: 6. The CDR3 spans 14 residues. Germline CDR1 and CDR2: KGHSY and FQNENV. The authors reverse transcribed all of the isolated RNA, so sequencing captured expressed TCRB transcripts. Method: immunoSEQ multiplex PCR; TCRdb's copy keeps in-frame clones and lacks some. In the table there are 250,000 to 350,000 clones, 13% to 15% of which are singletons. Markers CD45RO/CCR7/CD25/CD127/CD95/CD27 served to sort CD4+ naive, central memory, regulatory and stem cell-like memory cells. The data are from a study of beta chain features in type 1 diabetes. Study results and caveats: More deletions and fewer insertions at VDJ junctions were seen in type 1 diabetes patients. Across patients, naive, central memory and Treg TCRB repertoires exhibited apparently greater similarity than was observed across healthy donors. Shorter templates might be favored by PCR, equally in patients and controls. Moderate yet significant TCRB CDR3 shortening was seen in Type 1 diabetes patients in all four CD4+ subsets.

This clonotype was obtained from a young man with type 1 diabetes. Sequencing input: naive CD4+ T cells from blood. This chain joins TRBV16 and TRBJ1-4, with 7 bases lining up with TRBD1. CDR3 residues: CASSPDRRNEKLFF. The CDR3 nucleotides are TGTGCCAGCAGTCCGGACAGGAGGAATGAAAAACTGTTTTTT.